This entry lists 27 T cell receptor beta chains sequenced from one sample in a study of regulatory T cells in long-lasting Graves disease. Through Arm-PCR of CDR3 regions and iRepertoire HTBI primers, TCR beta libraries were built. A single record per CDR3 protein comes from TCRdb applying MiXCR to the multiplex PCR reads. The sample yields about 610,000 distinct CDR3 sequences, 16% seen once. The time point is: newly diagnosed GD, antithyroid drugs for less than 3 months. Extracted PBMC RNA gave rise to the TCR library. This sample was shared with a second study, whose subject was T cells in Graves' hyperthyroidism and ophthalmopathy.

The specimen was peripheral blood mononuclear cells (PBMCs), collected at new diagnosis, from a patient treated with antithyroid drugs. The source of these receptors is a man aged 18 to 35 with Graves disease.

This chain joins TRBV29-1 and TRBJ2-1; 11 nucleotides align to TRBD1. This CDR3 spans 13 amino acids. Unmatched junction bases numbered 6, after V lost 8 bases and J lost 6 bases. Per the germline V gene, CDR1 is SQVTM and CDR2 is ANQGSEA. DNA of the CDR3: TGCAGCACCGGGACAGGGGGTTTCAATGAGCAGTTCTTC. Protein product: CSTGTGGFNEQFF.

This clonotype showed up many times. The CDR3 DNA follows: TGTGCCAGCATCACTAGCGGGAGAGGATCAGATACGCAGTATTTT. This translates into CASITSGRGSDTQYF. V is TRBV28 and J is TRBJ2-3; TRBD2 matches at 11 bases. The CDR3 is 15 amino acids. In germline, CDR1 is MDHEN, CDR2 SYDVKM. Unmatched junction bases numbered 7, after V lost 7 bases and J lost 4 bases.

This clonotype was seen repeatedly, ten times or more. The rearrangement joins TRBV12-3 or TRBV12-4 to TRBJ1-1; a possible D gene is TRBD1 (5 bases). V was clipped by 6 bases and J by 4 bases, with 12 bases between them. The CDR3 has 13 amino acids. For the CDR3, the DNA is TGTGCCAGCAGCCCTGGGACGGCCACTGAAGCTTTCTTT. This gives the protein CASSPGTATEAFF.

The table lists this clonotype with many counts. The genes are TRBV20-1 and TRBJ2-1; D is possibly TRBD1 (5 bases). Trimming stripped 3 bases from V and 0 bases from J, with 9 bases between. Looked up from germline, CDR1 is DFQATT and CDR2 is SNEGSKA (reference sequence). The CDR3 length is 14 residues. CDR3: CSASEGASYNEQFF. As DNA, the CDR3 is TGCAGTGCTAGCGAAGGGGCCTCCTACAATGAGCAGTTCTTC.

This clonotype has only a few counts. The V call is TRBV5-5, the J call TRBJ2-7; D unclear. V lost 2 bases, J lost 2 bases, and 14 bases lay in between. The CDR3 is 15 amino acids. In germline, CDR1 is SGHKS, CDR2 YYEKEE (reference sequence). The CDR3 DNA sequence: TGTGCCAGCAGCTTTCGACCGACGTACCCCTACGAGCAGTACTTC. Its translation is CASSFRPTYPYEQYF.

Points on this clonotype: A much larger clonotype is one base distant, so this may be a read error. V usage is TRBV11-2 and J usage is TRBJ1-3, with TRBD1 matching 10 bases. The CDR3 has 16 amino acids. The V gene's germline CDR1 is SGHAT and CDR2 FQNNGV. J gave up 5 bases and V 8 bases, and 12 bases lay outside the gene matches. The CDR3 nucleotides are TGTGCCAGCCAAACCGGGACAGGGGAGGCCAGAAACACCATATATTTT. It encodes CASQTGTGEARNTIYF.

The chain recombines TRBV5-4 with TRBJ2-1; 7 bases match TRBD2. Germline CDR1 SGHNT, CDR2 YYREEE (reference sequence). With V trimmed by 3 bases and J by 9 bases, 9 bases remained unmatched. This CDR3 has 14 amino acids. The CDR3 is CASSSSGGTTEQFF. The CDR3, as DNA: TGTGCCAGCAGCTCCTCTGGGGGGACTACTGAGCAGTTCTTC.

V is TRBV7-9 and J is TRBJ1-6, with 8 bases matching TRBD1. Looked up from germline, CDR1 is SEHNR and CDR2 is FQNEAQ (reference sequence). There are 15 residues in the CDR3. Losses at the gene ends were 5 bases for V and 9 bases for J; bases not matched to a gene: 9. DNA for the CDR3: TGTGCCAGCAGCGGACTCAGGGGGCAGGGTTCACCCCTCCACTTT. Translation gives CASSGLRGQGSPLHF.

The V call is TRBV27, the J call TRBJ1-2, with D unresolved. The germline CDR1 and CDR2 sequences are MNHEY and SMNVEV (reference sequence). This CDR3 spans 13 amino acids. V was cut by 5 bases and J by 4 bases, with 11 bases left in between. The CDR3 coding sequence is TGTGCCAGCAGTCGGCTCTTCGGCTATGGCTACACCTTC. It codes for CASSRLFGYGYTF.

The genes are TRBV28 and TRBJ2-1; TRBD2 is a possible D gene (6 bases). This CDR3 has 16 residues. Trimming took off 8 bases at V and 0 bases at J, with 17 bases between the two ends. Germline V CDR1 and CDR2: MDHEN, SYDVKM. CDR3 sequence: CASGPLAFSSYNEQFF. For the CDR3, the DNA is TGTGCCAGCGGTCCTCTAGCGTTTAGCTCCTACAATGAGCAGTTCTTC.

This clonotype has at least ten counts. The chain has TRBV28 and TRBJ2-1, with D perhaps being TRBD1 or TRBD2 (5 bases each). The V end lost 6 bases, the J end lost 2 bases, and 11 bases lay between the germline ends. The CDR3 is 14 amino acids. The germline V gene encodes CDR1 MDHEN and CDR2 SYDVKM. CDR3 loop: CASSGDPAYNEQFF. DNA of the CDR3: TGTGCCAGCAGCGGGGACCCCGCCTACAATGAGCAGTTCTTC.

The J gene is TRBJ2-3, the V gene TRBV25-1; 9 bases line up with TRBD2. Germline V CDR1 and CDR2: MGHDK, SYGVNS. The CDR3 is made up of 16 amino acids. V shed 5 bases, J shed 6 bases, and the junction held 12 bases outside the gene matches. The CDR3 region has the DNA TGTGCCAGCAGTACAGGCGCGGGAGGGCATACGGATACGCAGTATTTT. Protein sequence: CASSTGAGGHTDTQYF.

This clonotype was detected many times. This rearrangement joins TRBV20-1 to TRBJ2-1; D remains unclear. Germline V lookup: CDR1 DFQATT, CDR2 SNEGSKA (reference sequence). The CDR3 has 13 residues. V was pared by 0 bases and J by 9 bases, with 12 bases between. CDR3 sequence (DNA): TGCAGTGCTAGAGATAGTGCAGGCAGTGAGCAGTTCTTC. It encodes CSARDSAGSEQFF.

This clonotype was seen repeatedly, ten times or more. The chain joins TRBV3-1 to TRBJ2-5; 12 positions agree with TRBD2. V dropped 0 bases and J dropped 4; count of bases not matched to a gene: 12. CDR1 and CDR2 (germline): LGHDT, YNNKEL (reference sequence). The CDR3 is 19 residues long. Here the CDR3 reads CASSQDGTRLAGVSETQYF. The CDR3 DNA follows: TGTGCCAGCAGCCAAGATGGGACGAGACTAGCGGGAGTTTCAGAGACCCAGTACTTC.

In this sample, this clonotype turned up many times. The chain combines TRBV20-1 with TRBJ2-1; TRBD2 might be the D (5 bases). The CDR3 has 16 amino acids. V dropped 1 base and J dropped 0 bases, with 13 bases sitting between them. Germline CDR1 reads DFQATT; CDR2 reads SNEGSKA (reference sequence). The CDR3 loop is CSARVDTAGSYNEQFF. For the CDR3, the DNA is TGCAGTGCTAGAGTCGATACGGCGGGCTCCTACAATGAGCAGTTCTTC.

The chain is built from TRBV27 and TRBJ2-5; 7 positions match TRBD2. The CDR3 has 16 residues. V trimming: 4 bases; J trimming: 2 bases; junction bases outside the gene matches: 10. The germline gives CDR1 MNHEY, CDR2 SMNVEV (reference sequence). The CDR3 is CASSSSGSGIQETQYF. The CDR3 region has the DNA TGTGCCAGCAGTTCCTCGGGGAGCGGGATACAAGAGACCCAGTACTTC.

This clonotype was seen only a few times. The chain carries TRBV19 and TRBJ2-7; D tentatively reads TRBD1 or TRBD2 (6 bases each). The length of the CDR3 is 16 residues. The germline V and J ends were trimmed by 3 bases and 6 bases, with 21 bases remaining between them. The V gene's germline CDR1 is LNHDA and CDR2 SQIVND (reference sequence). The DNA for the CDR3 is TGTGCCAGTAGTATGAGGGGGGCCACCCTAGGGCTCGAGCAGTACTTC. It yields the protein CASSMRGATLGLEQYF.

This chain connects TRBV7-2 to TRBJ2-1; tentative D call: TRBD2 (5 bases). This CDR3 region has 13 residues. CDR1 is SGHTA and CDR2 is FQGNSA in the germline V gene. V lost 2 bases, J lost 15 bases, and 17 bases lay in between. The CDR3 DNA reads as TGTGCCAGCAGCTTATGGACGGATCAGGCGGGGTTCTTC. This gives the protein CASSLWTDQAGFF.

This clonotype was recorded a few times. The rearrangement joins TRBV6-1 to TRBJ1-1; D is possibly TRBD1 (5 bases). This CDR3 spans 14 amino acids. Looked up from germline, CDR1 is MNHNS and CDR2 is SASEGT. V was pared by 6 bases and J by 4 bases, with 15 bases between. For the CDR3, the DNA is TGTGCCAGCAGCCTAAGAGGGGAGTCCACTGAAGCTTTCTTT. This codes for CASSLRGESTEAFF.

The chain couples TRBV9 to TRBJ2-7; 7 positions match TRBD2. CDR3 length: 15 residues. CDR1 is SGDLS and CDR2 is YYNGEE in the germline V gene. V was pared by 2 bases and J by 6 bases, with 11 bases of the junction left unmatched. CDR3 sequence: CASSVTETSRREQYF. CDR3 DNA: TGTGCCAGCAGCGTCACGGAGACTAGCAGGCGCGAGCAGTACTTC.

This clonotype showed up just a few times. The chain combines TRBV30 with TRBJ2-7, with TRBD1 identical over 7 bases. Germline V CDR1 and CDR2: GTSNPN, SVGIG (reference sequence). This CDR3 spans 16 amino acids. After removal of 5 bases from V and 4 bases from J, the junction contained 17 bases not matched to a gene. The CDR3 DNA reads TGTGCCTGGCCGACCCTGCAACGGGACAGAATTTACGAGCAGTACTTC. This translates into CAWPTLQRDRIYEQYF.

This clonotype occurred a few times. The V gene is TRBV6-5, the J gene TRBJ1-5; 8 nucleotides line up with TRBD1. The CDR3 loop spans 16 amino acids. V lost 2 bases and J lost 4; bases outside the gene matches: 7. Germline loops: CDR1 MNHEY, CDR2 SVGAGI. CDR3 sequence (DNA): TGTGCCAGCAGTTACCACGGGACAGGCACGAATCAGCCCCAGCATTTT. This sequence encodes CASSYHGTGTNQPQHF.

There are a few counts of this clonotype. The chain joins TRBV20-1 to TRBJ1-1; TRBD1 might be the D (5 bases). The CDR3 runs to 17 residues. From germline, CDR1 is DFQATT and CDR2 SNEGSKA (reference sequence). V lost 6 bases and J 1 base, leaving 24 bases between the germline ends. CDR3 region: CSATGWQGISGNTEAFF. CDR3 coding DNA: TGCAGTGCGACCGGTTGGCAGGGCATATCAGGGAACACTGAAGCTTTCTTT.

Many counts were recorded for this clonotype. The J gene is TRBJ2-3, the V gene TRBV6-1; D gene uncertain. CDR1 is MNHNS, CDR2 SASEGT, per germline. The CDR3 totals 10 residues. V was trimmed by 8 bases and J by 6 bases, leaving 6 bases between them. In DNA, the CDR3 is TGTGCCAGCGCCGGGGATACGCAGTATTTT. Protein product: CASAGDTQYF.

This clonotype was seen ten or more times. In DNA form, the CDR3 reads TGTGCCAGCAGCTTTCAGGGGACCCAGTACGAGCAGTACTTC. This gives the protein CASSFQGTQYEQYF. J is TRBJ2-7 and V is TRBV11-2, with D maybe TRBD1 (6 bases). V lost 3 bases and J 4 bases, leaving 13 bases between the germline ends. This CDR3 has 14 amino acids. The germline V gene has CDR1 SGHAT and CDR2 FQNNGV.

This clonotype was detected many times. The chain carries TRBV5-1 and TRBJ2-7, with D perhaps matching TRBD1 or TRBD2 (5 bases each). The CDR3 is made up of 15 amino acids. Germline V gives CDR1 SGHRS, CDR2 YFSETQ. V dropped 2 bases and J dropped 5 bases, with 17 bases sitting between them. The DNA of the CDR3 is TGCGCCAGCAGCTTCGGGGTTCTTGGGGCCAACGAGCAGTACTTC. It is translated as CASSFGVLGANEQYF.

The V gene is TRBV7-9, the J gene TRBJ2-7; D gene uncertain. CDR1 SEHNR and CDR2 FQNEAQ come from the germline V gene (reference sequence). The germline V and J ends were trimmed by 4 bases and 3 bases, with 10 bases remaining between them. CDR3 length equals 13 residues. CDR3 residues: CASSSSGHYEQYF. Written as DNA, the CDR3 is TGTGCCAGCAGCTCATCCGGTCACTACGAGCAGTACTTC.